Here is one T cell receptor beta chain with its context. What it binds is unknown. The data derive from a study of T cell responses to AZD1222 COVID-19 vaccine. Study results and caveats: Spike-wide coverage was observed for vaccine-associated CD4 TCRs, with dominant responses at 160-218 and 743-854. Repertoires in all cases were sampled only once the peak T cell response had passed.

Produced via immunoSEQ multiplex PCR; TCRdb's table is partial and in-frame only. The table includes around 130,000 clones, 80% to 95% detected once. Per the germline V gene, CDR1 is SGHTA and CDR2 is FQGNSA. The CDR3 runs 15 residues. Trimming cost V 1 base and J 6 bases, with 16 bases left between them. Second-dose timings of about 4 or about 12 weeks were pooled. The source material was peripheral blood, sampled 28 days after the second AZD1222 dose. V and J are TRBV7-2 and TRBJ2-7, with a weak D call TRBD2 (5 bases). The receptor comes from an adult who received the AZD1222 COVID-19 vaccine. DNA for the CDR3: TGTGCCAGCAGCTTAGTATTTGGGAGTTCGGGCGAGCAGTACTTC. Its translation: CASSLVFGSSGEQYF.